The 16 T cell receptor beta chains listed next were all sequenced from one sample in a study of vaccination and CD4 T cells after COVID-19. The sample's treatment: roughly ten-day PBMC culture with coronavirus spike peptide pools or control peptides (ViraFEST assay). One should note that the unexposed donor's CD4+ T cells were collected before the COVID-19 pandemic (2011-2018). No antigen has been identified for these receptors. Cultured CD4+ T cell DNA was sequenced using the Oncomine TCR Beta short-read assay. TCRdb redid the calling of the PCR reads with MiXCR, one entry per CDR3 protein. The table records 7,000 or so distinct CDR3 sequences, roughly 41% of them present only once. Specimen: CD4+ T cells from blood, cultured in vitro. The receptors here all came from a human donor in good health.

V usage is TRBV28 and J usage is TRBJ1-2, with D perhaps matching TRBD1 (5 bases). Germline lookup yields CDR1 MDHEN and CDR2 SYDVKM. Trimming cost V 4 bases and J 3 bases, with 15 bases left between them. CDR3 length: 15 residues. The CDR3 nucleotides read TGTGCCAGCAGTTCCCCGGGACGCTTGGACTATGGCTACACCTTC. Translated: CASSSPGRLDYGYTF.

This clonotype was detected once. The chain joins TRBV24-1 to TRBJ2-1, with D possibly being TRBD1 or TRBD2 (5 bases each). V gave up 0 bases and J gave up 12 bases, with 8 bases separating them. CDR1 is KGHDR and CDR2 is SFDVKD in the germline V gene. The CDR3 extends over 12 amino acids. Here the CDR3 DNA reads TGTGCCACCAGTGATTTGGGGGGTAGGCAGTTCTTC. It encodes CATSDLGGRQFF.

This chain uses TRBV2 with TRBJ1-2; D is uncertain. CDR3 length equals 13 residues. Trimming left V 5 bases short and J 0 bases short, with 7 bases between. Germline loops: CDR1 SNHLY, CDR2 FYNNEI. The CDR3 DNA reads as TGTGCCAGCAGTCCCCAGGCTAACTATGGCTACACCTTC. Translation: CASSPQANYGYTF.

This clonotype was counted only a few times. The rearrangement links TRBV2 to TRBJ1-1; the D is unclear. Trimming cost V 10 bases and J 1 base, with 7 bases left between them. CDR3 size: 11 residues. From germline, CDR1 is SNHLY and CDR2 FYNNEI. The CDR3 bases are TGTGCCACCCGAGGGAACACTGAAGCTTTCTTT. It yields the protein CATRGNTEAFF. Using reference TRBV2 and TRBJ1-1 for the parts outside the CDR3, the full variable domain is EPEVTQTPSHQVTQMGQEVILRCVPISNHLYFYWYRQILGQKVEFLVSFYNNEISEKSEIFDDQFSVERPDGSNFTLKIRSTKLEDSAMYFCATRGNTEAFFGQGTRLTVV.

The table lists this clonotype with a few counts. DNA for the CDR3: TGCAGTGCTAGAGATGTCCAGGGATATAGCAATCAGCCCCAGCATTTT. Protein: CSARDVQGYSNQPQHF. The gene calls are TRBV20-1 and TRBJ1-5, with a possible D match to TRBD1 (5 bases). Trimming cost V 0 bases and J 0 bases, with 12 bases left between them. Germline lookup yields CDR1 DFQATT and CDR2 SNEGSKA (reference sequence). The CDR3 contains 16 residues.

This rearrangement joins TRBV25-1 to TRBJ2-5, with TRBD2 matching over 7 bases. This CDR3 contains 16 residues. CDR1 is MGHDK, CDR2 SYGVNS, per germline. Trimming took 5 bases from V and 1 from J; bases not matched to a gene: 10. Here the CDR3 DNA reads TGTGCCAGCAGTCGTTGGGTGGGAGGGACCCAAGAGACCCAGTACTTC. This encodes CASSRWVGGTQETQYF.

The gene calls are TRBV19 and TRBJ2-2, with a weak D call TRBD2 (6 bases). Per germline, CDR1 LNHDA and CDR2 SQIVND (reference sequence). CDR3 length equals 15 residues. V lost 1 base to trimming and J lost 1 base, with 7 bases between them. The CDR3 DNA is TGTGCCAGTAGTATAGTGGGAGGGAACACCGGGGAGCTGTTTTTT. This sequence encodes CASSIVGGNTGELFF.

The chain combines TRBV30 with TRBJ1-5; 7 nucleotides match TRBD1. The CDR3 contains 14 residues. Germline assignment: CDR1 GTSNPN and CDR2 SVGIG (reference sequence). V shed 1 base, J shed 6 bases, and the junction held 6 bases outside the gene matches. CDR3 sequence reads: CAWSGGQVGQPQHF. The CDR3 nucleotides are TGTGCCTGGAGTGGAGGACAGGTTGGTCAGCCCCAGCATTTT.

The chain joins TRBV6-1 to TRBJ1-1; D is possibly TRBD1 (6 bases). Germline V CDR1 and CDR2: MNHNS, SASEGT. The CDR3 runs to 14 residues. Trimming pared 9 bases from V and 5 bases from J, leaving 19 bases between. In nucleotides, the CDR3 is TGTGCCAGTTTTAGTGTGGGGGCTACGACTGAAGCTTTCTTT. This encodes CASFSVGATTEAFF.

V usage is TRBV12-3 or TRBV12-4 and J usage is TRBJ1-2; weak D call: TRBD1 (5 bases). With 5 bases removed from V and 6 bases from J, the gap between germline ends came to 10 bases. The CDR3 spans 12 residues. CDR3 bases: TGTGCCAGCAGTAGACAGACGGATGGCTACACCTTC. Protein sequence: CASSRQTDGYTF.

This chain uses TRBV4-1 with TRBJ1-1, with D perhaps matching TRBD1 (6 bases). The germline gives CDR1 MGHRA, CDR2 YSYEKL. With 0 bases removed from V and 8 bases from J, the gap between germline ends came to 13 bases. This CDR3 comprises 14 residues. The DNA for the CDR3 is TGCGCCAGCAGCCAAGACGGGGGGCTGGAGGAAGCTTTCTTT. This gives the protein CASSQDGGLEEAFF.

This clonotype was seen more than once but under ten times. V and J are TRBV6-1 and TRBJ2-5; 8 bases align to TRBD1. The ends lost 4 bases at V and 5 bases at J; junction bases unmatched: 12. The germline gives CDR1 MNHNS, CDR2 SASEGT. This CDR3 region has 16 residues. CDR3 residues: CASSGLQTGVYETQYF. The CDR3 DNA follows: TGTGCCAGCAGTGGATTGCAGACAGGGGTATACGAGACCCAGTACTTC.

This clonotype was found a few times. This sequence joins TRBV7-9 and TRBJ2-7, with 10 bases that match TRBD1. This CDR3 has 16 amino acids. The germline CDR1 and CDR2 sequences are SEHNR and FQNEAQ (reference sequence). J was trimmed by 0 bases and V by 5 bases; bases with no gene match: 7. The CDR3 reads CASSRQGQGFSYEQYF. CDR3 in DNA: TGTGCCAGCAGCCGCCAGGGACAGGGGTTCTCCTACGAGCAGTACTTC.

The V call is TRBV7-9, the J call TRBJ2-3; D gene unclear. In germline, CDR1 is SEHNR, CDR2 FQNEAQ (reference sequence). V lost 2 bases and J lost 3, with 9 bases in between. The CDR3 is 14 residues long. The CDR3 bases are TGTGCCAGCAGCTTACCTCCCCCGACAGATACGCAGTATTTT. The encoded protein is CASSLPPPTDTQYF.

The rearrangement uses TRBV20-1 and TRBJ2-5, with 9 bases fitting TRBD2. The CDR3 runs to 14 residues. CDR1 DFQATT and CDR2 SNEGSKA come from the germline V gene (reference sequence). The trim removed 5 bases at V and 2 bases at J, leaving 6 bases unmatched. CDR3 region: CSASSGILQETQYF. CDR3 sequence (DNA): TGCAGTGCTTCTAGCGGGATCCTTCAAGAGACCCAGTACTTC.

The chain links TRBV20-1 to TRBJ1-1, with D possibly matching TRBD1 (5 bases). Trimming stripped 6 bases from V and 8 bases from J, with 13 bases between. This CDR3 comprises 11 residues. Germline CDR1 reads DFQATT; CDR2 reads SNEGSKA (reference sequence). Here the CDR3 DNA reads TGCAGTGCCCCGAGGACACTAGAAGCTTTCTTT. Its translation is CSAPRTLEAFF.